This T cell receptor (beta chain) was found in a study of identifying expanded T cells in peripheral blood. Collection occurred without any documented infections or immune events in donors. Germline V CDR1 and CDR2: MNHNY, SVGAGI (reference sequence). This CDR3 is 15 amino acids long. V lost 5 bases and J lost 7; bases outside the gene matches: 11. Libraries were prepared by immunoSEQ multiplex PCR; TCRdb keeps only in-frame clonotypes and omits some of them. The sample has 100,000 to 150,000 clones, approximately 86% seen once; the top ten hold 8.4%. Sequences were obtained from blood. This receptor was identified in a person aged 18-70 years in good health. This chain links TRBV6-6 with TRBJ2-5, with 9 nucleotides matching TRBD2. CDR3 nucleotide sequence: TGTGCCAGCAGTCCCCCCTCTAGCGGGGTTGGGACCCAGTACTTC. Encoded protein: CASSPPSSGVGTQYF.